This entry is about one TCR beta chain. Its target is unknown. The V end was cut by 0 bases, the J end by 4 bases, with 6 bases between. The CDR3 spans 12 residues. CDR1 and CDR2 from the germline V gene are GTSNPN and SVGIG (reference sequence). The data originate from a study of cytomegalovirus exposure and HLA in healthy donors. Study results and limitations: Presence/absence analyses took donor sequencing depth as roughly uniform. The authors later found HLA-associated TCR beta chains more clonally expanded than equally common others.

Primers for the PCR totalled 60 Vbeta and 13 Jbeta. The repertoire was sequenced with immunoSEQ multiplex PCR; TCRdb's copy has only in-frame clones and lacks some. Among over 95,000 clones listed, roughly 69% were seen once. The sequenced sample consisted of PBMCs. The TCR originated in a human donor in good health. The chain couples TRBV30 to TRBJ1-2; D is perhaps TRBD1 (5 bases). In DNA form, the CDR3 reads TGTGCCTGGAGTGTTCAGGGCTATGGCTACACCTTC. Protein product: CAWSVQGYGYTF.